The entry below gives a single T cell receptor beta chain sequence along with its context. Antigen specificity is unknown. This specimen comes from a study of cytomegalovirus exposure and HLA in healthy donors. Study results and caveats: 164 TCR beta chains were listed as cytomegalovirus-associated. The only immune exposure information that was available was CMV serostatus. TCR beta sequences numbering around 15,000 were associated with HLA alleles at 0.05 false discovery rate in a later analysis.

V gave up 1 base and J gave up 3 bases; unmatched junction bases: 5. Germline V gene data show CDR1 as MNHEY and CDR2 as SMNVEV (reference sequence). The CDR3 covers 15 residues. The PCR made use of 60 Vbeta and 13 Jbeta primers. Method: immunoSEQ multiplex PCR; TCRdb's copy keeps in-frame clones and lacks some. The sample includes 150,000 to 200,000 clones, more than 75% of them seen just once. The TCR comes from a woman aged 25 to 45 in good health and CMV-seropositive. The source material was PBMCs. The chain is built from TRBV27 and TRBJ2-7, with TRBD1 identical over 8 bases. In DNA, the CDR3 is TGTGCCAGCAGTTTATTTATGACAGGGGACTACGAGCAGTACTTC. Its protein is CASSLFMTGDYEQYF.